Each of the 7 T cell receptor beta chains below was sequenced from the same sample in a study of blood T cells in healthy people across ages. With a J-beta primer mix and a sample-barcoded 5' primer, a second PCR ran about 7 to 12 cycles. TCRdb analysed the 5' RACE reads with MiXCR anew, one entry per CDR3 protein. The repertoire holds about 1,000,000 distinct CDR3 sequences, with less than 50% as singletons. Material: blood. The receptors originated from a woman aged 55-70 years in good health.

This chain connects TRBV9 to TRBJ2-4; no definite D call. The V end lost 6 bases, the J end lost 6 bases, and 16 bases lay between the germline ends. This CDR3 is 14 amino acids long. Germline V lookup: CDR1 SGDLS, CDR2 YYNGEE. CDR3 sequence: CASTPGVVGNIQYF. CDR3 coding DNA: TGTGCCAGCACCCCAGGAGTTGTGGGAAACATTCAGTACTTC.

This chain connects TRBV29-1 to TRBJ2-7; TRBD1 matches 8 bases. The CDR3 covers 14 residues. Germline V gene sequence: CDR1 SQVTM, CDR2 ANQGSEA. The chain's CDR3 is CSALAQGVNYEQYF. For the CDR3, the DNA is TGCAGTGCCCTGGCACAGGGGGTGAACTACGAGCAGTACTTC.

The CDR3 region has the DNA TGTGCCACCTCCGGGACTAGCGGGAGTAGCACCTACAATGAGCAGTACTTC. It translates to CATSGTSGSSTYNEQYF. This sequence joins TRBV24-1 and TRBJ2-1, with 14 nucleotides matching TRBD2. The DNA end favors TRBJ2-7, so the J call may be wrong. Germline V CDR1 and CDR2: KGHDR, SFDVKD. The CDR3 spans 17 residues.

This clonotype was observed a single time. V usage is TRBV5-6 and J usage is TRBJ1-1; TRBD1 might be the D (5 bases). The CDR3 covers 18 residues. The V end lost 2 bases, the J end lost 3 bases, and 23 bases lay between the germline ends. Germline CDR1 and CDR2: SGHDT and YYEEEE. The chain's CDR3 is CASSLRLGDSSFDTEAFF. The DNA for the CDR3 is TGTGCCAGCAGCTTAAGGCTTGGGGACTCCAGCTTTGACACTGAAGCTTTCTTT.

The V gene is TRBV29-1, the J gene TRBJ2-1, with 12 bases that match TRBD2. V shed 1 base and J 10 bases; nucleotides not matched to a gene: 5. Per germline, CDR1 SQVTM and CDR2 ANQGSEA. CDR3 length: 14 amino acids. This chain's CDR3 is CSVEALAGGGEQFF. The CDR3 nucleotides read TGCAGCGTTGAAGCACTAGCGGGAGGAGGGGAGCAGTTCTTC.

This chain links TRBV20-1 with TRBJ2-7, with D unresolved. The CDR3 length is 15 residues. Trimming took 3 bases from V and 7 from J, leaving 22 bases between them. CDR1 DFQATT and CDR2 SNEGSKA come from the germline V gene (reference sequence). CDR3 coding DNA: TGCAGTGCTAGCCAAGCAGAAACGGGTCGCAATGAGCAGTACTTC. This gives the protein CSASQAETGRNEQYF.

The chain joins TRBV27 to TRBJ2-7; 14 bases match TRBD2. Germline lookup yields CDR1 MNHEY and CDR2 SMNVEV (reference sequence). Losses at the gene ends were 1 base for V and 4 bases for J; bases not matched to a gene: 12. The length of the CDR3 is 19 residues. CDR3 sequence: CASSLFPSGTSGSGYEQYF. CDR3 in DNA: TGTGCCAGCAGTTTATTTCCTTCCGGGACTAGCGGGAGTGGGTACGAGCAGTACTTC.